The T cell receptor beta chain described here comes from a study of shared clonotypes between healthy human individuals. Sorted-subset replicate PCR reactions contained approximately 190 ng DNA, corresponding to approximately 30,000 T cell genomes. Libraries were prepared by immunoSEQ multiplex PCR; TCRdb keeps only in-frame clonotypes and omits some of them. The sample consists of a few million clones, around 90% of them appearing once. This clone was picked up one time. The TCR sequence derives from a man aged 18 to 35 in good health. Some clones in this sample may be carry-over from other donors' samples. Sequenced: naive CD4+ T cells from PBMCs. Subset denoted: CD45RA+ positively selected.

The CDR3 region has the DNA TGCGCCAGCAGCGTGGCCGGGACAGGGTATGGCTACACCTTC. It codes for CASSVAGTGYGYTF. This chain connects TRBV5-1 to TRBJ1-2, with 9 positions matching TRBD1. V was pared by 4 bases and J by 5 bases, with 6 bases of the junction left unmatched. Germline values: CDR1 SGHRS, CDR2 YFSETQ. CDR3 length: 14 amino acids.